Each of the 13 T cell receptor beta chains below was sequenced from the same sample in a study of cytomegalovirus exposure and HLA in healthy donors. Assay used: immunoSEQ multiplex PCR; TCRdb lists only in-frame clones, some missing. Of around 300,000 clones listed, around 90% are singletons. Sequences were obtained from PBMCs. The origin of the receptors is a man under 40 in good health and CMV-seronegative.

This clone was picked up a small number of times. The chain joins TRBV6-1 to TRBJ2-5; TRBD2 matches at 8 bases. The CDR3 has 17 amino acids. The trim removed 1 base at V and 5 bases at J, leaving 12 bases unmatched. The germline gives CDR1 MNHNS, CDR2 SASEGT. The CDR3 DNA reads as TGTGCCAGCAGTGAAGTGTGGTCGGGGGGGCCCCGGGAGACCCAGTACTTC. The encoded protein is CASSEVWSGGPRETQYF.

The rearrangement uses TRBV5-4 and TRBJ1-1; possibly TRBD1 for D (6 bases). The germline V gene has CDR1 SGHNT and CDR2 YYREEE (reference sequence). The CDR3 is 13 residues long. Trimming stripped 3 bases from V and 0 bases from J, with 6 bases between. In DNA, the CDR3 is TGTGCCAGCAGCTCAGGGGTGAACACTGAAGCTTTCTTT. Amino acid sequence: CASSSGVNTEAFF.

The J gene is TRBJ1-5, the V gene TRBV28; no clear D. The CDR3 length is 16 residues. V shed 6 bases and J shed 2 bases, with 17 bases lying between them. Germline CDR1 MDHEN, CDR2 SYDVKM. The DNA for the CDR3 is TGTGCCAGCAGCCCCTGGAAGGAGAGCGGCAATCAGCCCCAGCATTTT. The encoded protein is CASSPWKESGNQPQHF.

The genes are TRBV5-5 and TRBJ1-6; D ambiguous. Trimming shortened V by 1 base and J by 7 bases, and 9 bases separated the two germline ends. The CDR3 is 14 amino acids. In germline, CDR1 is SGHKS, CDR2 YYEKEE (reference sequence). The DNA of the CDR3 is TGTGCCAGCAGCTTGAAACAGATCAATTCACCCCTCCACTTT. Its translation is CASSLKQINSPLHF.

This clone was counted between two and nine times. The CDR3 nucleotides are TGTGCCAGCAGCCGCACCACAGGGGAGGATTTATCACCCCTCCACTTT. Amino acids: CASSRTTGEDLSPLHF. This chain joins TRBV7-9 and TRBJ1-6, with 7 bases identical to TRBD1. The V and J ends lost 5 bases and 10 bases, in that order; junction bases with no gene match: 14. CDR3 length: 16 amino acids. CDR1 is SEHNR and CDR2 is FQNEAQ in the germline V gene (reference sequence).

V and J are TRBV29-1 and TRBJ2-5, with TRBD2 matching 10 bases. The CDR3 spans 16 residues. Per germline, CDR1 SQVTM and CDR2 ANQGSEA. Trimming removed 4 bases from V and 1 base from J; junction bases left unmatched: 9. The CDR3 DNA sequence: TGCAGCGTTGTGGCTAGCGGGGGAGAATCCCAAGAGACCCAGTACTTC. This encodes CSVVASGGESQETQYF.

This sequence joins TRBV7-6 and TRBJ2-2; TRBD1 aligns across 7 bases. The CDR3 spans 15 residues. Trimming cost V 5 bases and J 0 bases; bases outside gene matches: 3. Germline CDR1 and CDR2: SGHVS and FNYEAQ. CDR3 sequence: CASSTTGSNTGELFF. The CDR3 region has the DNA TGTGCCAGCAGCACGACAGGGTCGAACACCGGGGAGCTGTTTTTT.

V usage is TRBV5-6 and J usage is TRBJ1-2, with 8 bases identical to TRBD1. V lost 5 bases, J lost 3 bases, and 9 bases stayed unmatched. Germline CDR1 and CDR2: SGHDT and YYEEEE. The CDR3 sequence is 15 residues long. As DNA, the CDR3 is TGTGCCAGCAGGCCCGGGACAGGCATTTACTATGGCTACACCTTC. It encodes CASRPGTGIYYGYTF.

The rearrangement uses TRBV19 and TRBJ2-7; weak D call: TRBD1 (5 bases). Trimming cost V 5 bases and J 3 bases, with 14 bases left between them. The germline CDR1 and CDR2 sequences are LNHDA and SQIVND (reference sequence). CDR3 length equals 14 residues. The CDR3 region is CASSPGRDIYEQYF. CDR3 nucleotide sequence: TGTGCCAGTAGTCCTGGCAGGGATATCTACGAGCAGTACTTC.

This clone is a singleton in its sample. This sequence joins TRBV9 and TRBJ1-4; 8 positions agree with TRBD1. V was pared by 3 bases and J by 2 bases, with 6 bases of the junction left unmatched. Per the germline V gene, CDR1 is SGDLS and CDR2 is YYNGEE. The CDR3 covers 16 residues. CDR3 residues: CASSDLRQGTNEKLFF. The CDR3 nucleotides read TGTGCCAGCAGCGATCTAAGACAGGGGACTAATGAAAAACTGTTTTTT.

The chain links TRBV7-7 to TRBJ2-1, with 8 bases identical to TRBD1. The V gene end was trimmed by 5 bases and the J gene end by 8 bases; junction bases not matched to a gene: 11. CDR3 length: 15 residues. Germline CDR1 reads SSHAT; CDR2 reads FNYEAQ (reference sequence). CDR3 DNA: TGTGCCAGCAGCCCCGGGCAGGGGGCAGGATATGAGCAGTTCTTC. Its translation: CASSPGQGAGYEQFF.

The chain combines TRBV2 with TRBJ2-1, with D possibly being TRBD2 (6 bases). V was clipped by 6 bases and J by 0 bases, with 12 bases between them. Germline V gene sequence: CDR1 SNHLY, CDR2 FYNNEI. CDR3 length: 15 residues. CDR3 amino acids: CASRRGGSSYNEQFF. CDR3 in DNA: TGTGCCAGCAGGCGGGGAGGAAGCTCCTACAATGAGCAGTTCTTC.

This chain links TRBV7-2 with TRBJ1-5; the D gene is possibly TRBD1 (6 bases). Trimming took 5 bases from V and 4 from J, leaving 15 bases between them. Germline-derived CDR1 and CDR2 are SGHTA and FQGNSA. The CDR3 sequence is 15 residues long. The CDR3 DNA is TGTGCCAGCAGCCTTTTCGGACAGCTGAATCAGCCCCAGCATTTT. Translated: CASSLFGQLNQPQHF.